This T cell receptor beta chain appears in the sequencing data of a study of blood T cell repertoires in COVID-19. The wider study: The United States, Italy and Spain provided the acute and convalescent COVID-19 samples.

Germline loops: CDR1 SGHRS, CDR2 YFSETQ. Trimming removed 4 bases from V and 3 bases from J, with 17 bases in between. The length of the CDR3 is 15 residues. Sequencing used immunoSEQ multiplex PCR; TCRdb keeps in-frame clones, though not all of them. Found here are 240,000 or so clones, about 79% of them singletons; the top ten hold approximately 9.4%. V usage is TRBV5-1 and J usage is TRBJ2-7; D may be TRBD2 (5 bases). The source material was peripheral blood. This TCR derives from a woman of 80 years or more with acute or convalescent COVID-19. The CDR3 spells CASSPGRERFYEQYF. DNA for the CDR3: TGCGCCAGCAGCCCCGGCCGGGAAAGATTCTACGAGCAGTACTTC.